This T cell receptor beta chain was captured in a study of beta chain features in type 1 diabetes. Findings of the study overall: Type 1 diabetes patients had fewer VDJ junction insertions and more deletions. Moderately but significantly shorter TCRB CDR3s were found in Type 1 diabetes patients in all four CD4+ subsets. Patients' naive, central memory and regulatory TCRB repertoires appeared more alike than those of healthy donors.

On this clone itself: Its target is not known. Within the sample, other DNA sequences also encode this same CDR3.

The V gene's germline CDR1 is LNHNV and CDR2 YYDKDF (reference sequence). The CDR3 totals 14 residues. The ends were cut back, 0 bases at V and 8 bases at J, with 10 bases in the middle. Expressed TCRB transcripts were sequenced because the isolated RNA had all been reverse transcribed beforehand. Sequencing of naive, central memory and regulatory T cell samples gave an average of roughly 3.5 million reads. Profiled with immunoSEQ multiplex PCR; TCRdb holds only in-frame clones, not every one. The data hold almost 350,000 clones, with around 9% observed a single time. The origin of this receptor is a man aged 25 to 40 with type 1 diabetes. The specimen was central memory CD4+ T cells from blood. The chain combines TRBV15 with TRBJ1-4, with unresolved D. The CDR3 nucleotides read TGTGCCACCAGCAGAGATCTGATTGGGGAAAAACTGTTTTTT. Translation gives CATSRDLIGEKLFF.